The present T cell receptor (beta chain) was sequenced within a study of blood T cell repertoires in COVID-19. At the level of the study: PBMCs, B-cell-depleted T cells, or T cells were the source of the cDNA or gDNA that made up the material.

This clone was detected once. Authors' processing steps: Researchers report that nucleated cell counts were estimated from reference gene primer amplification. TCRdb's table, derived via immunoSEQ multiplex PCR, lists solely in-frame clones and lacks some. That table gives V, J and clone size, and the DNA gave D and trimming. The top ten clones hold 2.5% to 4% of a sample with under 250,000 clones, approximately 88% of them seen once. V was cut by 7 bases and J by 2 bases, with 14 bases left in between. This CDR3 contains 15 residues. Germline V gene sequence: CDR1 MNHEY, CDR2 SVGAGI. The specimen was PBMCs or T cells enriched from blood (not recorded which). J is TRBJ1-4 and V is TRBV6-5; tentatively, D is TRBD1 (6 bases). The clonotype was recovered from a woman aged 40 to 50 who had been exposed to COVID-19. The chain's CDR3 is CASIRRGLTNEKLFF. CDR3 DNA sequence: TGTGCCAGCATCCGAAGGGGGTTGACTAATGAAAAACTGTTTTTT.